This T cell receptor (beta chain) emerged from a study of T-cell memory formation after mild COVID-19. Study context: There were largely donor-specific TCR clusters.

Findings of the study overall: The appearance of some responding clones in pre-infection memory suggested that cross-reactive memory joined. Clones shrinking between day 15 and 85 showed a balanced CD4/CD8 split, and those that grew later tilted toward CD4+.

Amplification by 5'RACE using constant-segment primers produced TCR alpha and TCR beta cDNA libraries that carried sample barcodes and UMIs. One entry per CDR3 protein results from TCRdb running MiXCR on the 5' RACE reads. Of hundreds of thousands of distinct CDR3 sequences in the sample, around 25% were seen once. Remarks on this clonotype: Its matching antigen is unknown.

Trimming left V 5 bases short and J 5 bases short, with 13 bases between. The length of the CDR3 is 13 residues. The sequencing input was PBMCs or a T cell subset sorted from them (not recorded which). The sequence came from an adult woman who had mild COVID-19 (a few samples of this study predate the infection). Cell type and time point are not known. The rearrangement joins TRBV12-3 or TRBV12-4 to TRBJ2-7, with D possibly being TRBD1 (6 bases). CDR3: CASSLGALNEQYF. The CDR3 bases are TGTGCCAGCAGTCTGGGGGCACTCAACGAGCAGTACTTC.